The TCR beta chain described here comes from a study of cytomegalovirus exposure and HLA in healthy donors. At the level of the study: Falling in the Caucasian-associated ancestry cluster were less than 85% of about 400 genotyped donors.

This clone was observed once. Its antigen is as yet unknown. Germline CDR1 and CDR2: MNHEY and SMNVEV (reference sequence). V dropped 2 bases and J dropped 1 base, with 11 bases sitting between them. This CDR3 has 15 amino acids. Study-wide results and limits: In a later analysis, DRB1 alleles had the most associated TCRs; HLA-C alleles the fewest.

13 Jbeta primers and 60 Vbeta primers were used for the PCR. Per the original methods: Around 10 million of the 80 million or so unique TCR beta chains counted in a later analysis were shared. Profiled with immunoSEQ multiplex PCR; TCRdb holds only in-frame clones, not every one. V and J calls and clone size come straight from that table; D and trimming were deduced from the DNA. The sample lists around 100,000 clones, 65% to 85% occurring once. This rearrangement joins TRBV27 to TRBJ1-1, with a possible D match to TRBD1 (6 bases). Sequencing was done on a sample of PBMCs. The receptor was derived from a woman aged 30 to 39 in good health and CMV-seropositive. Written as DNA, the CDR3 is TGTGCCAGCAGTTTACTACAGGGAAAGAACACTGAAGCTTTCTTT. It specifies CASSLLQGKNTEAFF.